This record concerns one T cell receptor beta chain sequence. The V end lost 4 bases, the J end lost 11 bases, and 10 bases lay between the germline ends. CDR1 is LNHDA, CDR2 SQIVND, per germline (reference sequence). The CDR3 covers 11 residues. Clones were sequenced by immunoSEQ multiplex PCR, and TCRdb holds only the in-frame ones, with some missing. The sample consists of 40,000 or so clones, roughly nine tenths of them appearing once. The data stem from a study of OX40 agonist ivuxolimab in advanced cancers. This receptor was identified in an adult with an advanced solid tumor such as melanoma, head and neck, liver or kidney cancer. This chain joins TRBV19 and TRBJ2-3; D perhaps matches TRBD2 (5 bases). Sequenced here: CD4+ or CD8+ T cells sorted from blood, sampled in a trial of the OX40 agonist ivuxolimab. CDR3 coding DNA: TGTGCCAGTAGTACCCCCGAGGGGCAGTATTTT. Encoded protein: CASSTPEGQYF.